Listed below are T cell receptor beta chains from one sample, sequenced in a study of cytomegalovirus exposure and HLA in healthy donors. Sequenced by immunoSEQ multiplex PCR; TCRdb stores in-frame clones only, minus some. This table holds about 160,000 clones, roughly 87% found once. Sequenced input: PBMCs. These receptors all come from a woman in her 30s in good health and CMV-seronegative. Both conserved end residues are trimmed from each CDR3. A row's size may be missing; if present it is once, few, many or a size class.

v_gene	j_gene	abundance	CDR3aa
TRBV18	TRBJ1-4	NA	ASGDRVDEKLF
TRBV9	TRBJ1-5	NA	ASSAQGNQPQH
TRBV5-1	TRBJ2-3	NA	ASSLAQIDTQY
TRBV2	TRBJ2-5	NA	ASRREPQETQY
TRBV7-9	TRBJ1-1	NA	ASSSQGGSTEAF
TRBV6-5	TRBJ2-1	NA	ATQGGLSNEQF
TRBV19	TRBJ2-7	NA	ASSITSDSKGEQY
TRBV28	TRBJ2-7	NA	ASSAYPGQGISDEQY
TRBV28	TRBJ1-1	few	ASRVRVAAEAF
TRBV27	TRBJ2-7	NA	ASSFLGSQGLFYEQY
TRBV27	TRBJ1-2	NA	ASTPQGGDGYT
TRBV5-8	TRBJ2-1	NA	ASSLTGGDEQF
TRBV15	TRBJ1-2	NA	ATSRVTGSGYGYT
TRBV15	TRBJ2-1	NA	ATSPRGARGHEQF
TRBV29-1	TRBJ1-1	few	SGEGTRTEAF
TRBV6-5	TRBJ1-1	NA	ASSYSNTPEAF
TRBV7-2	TRBJ1-6	NA	ASSLVGLPLH
TRBV28	TRBJ2-7	NA	ASSYRGYEQY
TRBV9	TRBJ1-2	NA	ASSVGRGGKGWGGYT
TRBV25-1	TRBJ1-3	NA	ASSTQGYSGNTIY
TRBV4-3	TRBJ2-2	once	ASSQDPTGSTGELF
TRBV6-1	TRBJ1-5	NA	ASRVDSANQPQH
TRBV27	TRBJ2-2	NA	ASSLSNRAGELF
TRBV6-5	TRBJ2-7	NA	ASSYPGDSEQY
TRBV6-5	TRBJ1-1	NA	ATYMNTEAF
TRBV30	TRBJ1-1	few	AWSVSQNTEAF
TRBV6-5	TRBJ2-5	few	ASRVGEETQY
TRBV27	TRBJ1-4	NA	ASREDRAHQKLF
TRBV4-3	TRBJ1-4	NA	ASSQVAGEAEKLF
TRBV7-8	TRBJ1-1	NA	ASSRERNFHTEAF
TRBV25-1	TRBJ1-1	NA	ASRPPGGPGTEAF
TRBV11-3	TRBJ2-1	NA	ASSNRYSNEQF
TRBV19	TRBJ2-2	NA	ASTPIADTGELF
TRBV6-6	TRBJ1-6	NA	ASIPDRVNSPLH
TRBV12-5	TRBJ1-1	NA	ASFAGASNTEAF
TRBV19	TRBJ1-1	few	ASSIDQGGGTEAF
TRBV2	TRBJ2-7	NA	ASEPRGAHEQY
TRBV28	TRBJ2-1	NA	ASRNRYPWSSYNEQF
TRBV4-1	TRBJ2-5	NA	ASSNREHQETQY
TRBV14	TRBJ1-1	NA	ASSFKKGGPKSGVMNTEAF
TRBV14	TRBJ2-2	NA	ASSQVRLSSGELF
TRBV28	TRBJ2-6	NA	ASIPGQVLSGANVLT
TRBV5-4	TRBJ1-1	NA	ASSFDLNTEAF
TRBV6-7	TRBJ2-7	NA	ASSRTVLRQVPYSGEQY
TRBV11-2	TRBJ2-3	NA	ASSLSSAGPLTDTQY
TRBV9	TRBJ1-6	NA	ASSATGSDSPLH
TRBV10-3	TRBJ2-1	NA	AIGRAGLAGGGEQF
TRBV2	TRBJ2-7	NA	ASAPLGDRSSYEQY
TRBV4-3	TRBJ2-3	NA	ASSQDPWTSGATDTQY
TRBV6-1	NA	NA	ASSKDLAEYEQY
TRBV28	TRBJ1-1	NA	ASSSTGTDLISAF
TRBV6-5	TRBJ1-1	NA	ASRIGPGVF
TRBV5-1	TRBJ2-5	once	ASSLGGSGQETQY
TRBV5-6	TRBJ2-7	NA	ASSLTAVSYEQY
TRBV4-3	TRBJ1-1	NA	ASSQDGGGQGTEAF
TRBV27	TRBJ2-7	NA	ASSFMGQGRDEQY
TRBV30	TRBJ2-1	NA	AWNPSLAGNPNEQF
TRBV25-1	TRBJ2-2	NA	ASSESSANTGELF